Listed below are T cell receptor beta chains from one sample, sequenced in a study of T cell repertoires in cytomegalovirus infection. Via MiXCR, TCRdb re-called the reads, giving one row per CDR3 protein. The table has 500,000 or so distinct CDR3 sequences, about 15% seen once. The source material was CD8+ T cells from PBMCs. These receptor sequences come from a human donor in good health (CMV status not recorded). Some clones in this sample may be carry-over from other donors' samples. Each CDR3 is given with its conserved first and last residue. Fields, in order: V gene, clone size, J gene, D gene, CDR3 protein, CDR3 DNA. A D gene is named only where the DNA matches it firmly. A row's size may be missing; if present it is once, few, many or a size class.

>TRBV18|few|TRBJ1-2|-
CASYGEVTGKTYGYTF
TGTGCCAGCTACGGGGAGGTTACAGGGAAAACCTATGGCTACACCTTC
>TRBV7-3|few|TRBJ2-3|-
CASSLTGAPPTDTQYF
TGTGCCAGCAGCTTAACGGGGGCACCTCCGACAGATACGCAGTATTTT
>TRBV12-3/TRBV12-4|many|TRBJ1-2|-
CASSLRQDHGYTF
TGTGCCAGCAGTTTAAGACAAGATCATGGCTACACCTTC
>TRBV12-5|many|TRBJ1-5|-
CASGQYQPQHF
TGTGCTAGTGGTCAGTATCAGCCCCAGCATTTT
>TRBV7-3|many|TRBJ2-1|-
CASSLGEHEQFF
TGTGCCAGCAGCTTAGGAGAGCATGAGCAGTTCTTC
>TRBV6-5|-|TRBJ2-1|-
CASTSRERINEQFF
TGTGCCAGCACGTCAAGGGAGAGAATCAATGAGCAGTTCTTC
>TRBV27|-|TRBJ2-1|TRBD1
CASSFTGQGAFGEQFF
TGTGCCAGCAGTTTCACGGGACAGGGGGCTTTCGGTGAGCAGTTCTTC
>TRBV7-8|many|TRBJ1-4|-
CASSPGVEKLFF
TGTGCCAGCAGCCCCGGGGTGGAAAAACTGTTTTTT
>TRBV11-2|many|TRBJ2-1|-
CASSLEYGDSYNEQFF
TGTGCCAGCAGCTTAGAGTACGGGGACTCCTACAATGAGCAGTTCTTC
>TRBV7-8|-|TRBJ2-7|TRBD2
CASSLAGGLAQYEQYF
TGTGCCAGCAGCTTAGCAGGGGGACTAGCACAGTACGAGCAGTACTTC
>TRBV27|many|TRBJ2-7|-
CASSSGPESSYEQYF
TGTGCCAGCAGTTCGGGCCCCGAATCATCCTACGAGCAGTACTTC
>TRBV6-5|many|TRBJ2-6|TRBD2
CASSYVKLAASGANVLTF
TGTGCCAGCAGTTACGTCAAACTAGCGGCCTCTGGGGCCAACGTCCTGACTTTC
>TRBV11-2|many|TRBJ2-3|TRBD2
CASSLGWTSGRGDTQYF
TGTGCCAGCAGCTTAGGATGGACTAGCGGGAGAGGAGATACGCAGTATTTT
>TRBV2|-|TRBJ2-2|-
CASRVLDTGELFF
TGTGCCAGCAGGGTCTTGGACACCGGGGAGCTGTTTTTT
>TRBV28|-|TRBJ1-2|-
CASRTGIGYTF
TGTGCCAGCCGTACGGGAATCGGCTACACCTTC
>TRBV28|few|TRBJ2-3|-
CASSLEVKTSTDTQYF
TGTGCCAGCAGCCTCGAGGTCAAAACTAGCACAGATACGCAGTATTTT
>TRBV7-3|many|TRBJ2-4|TRBD2
CASSFEGGNIQYF
TGTGCCAGCAGCTTCGAGGGAGGGAACATTCAGTACTTC
>TRBV11-2|many|TRBJ1-1|-
CASSLRAEAFF
TGTGCCAGCAGCCTCAGGGCTGAAGCTTTCTTT
>TRBV4-1|-|TRBJ2-3|TRBD2
CASSQGDYTDTQYF
TGCGCCAGCAGCCAAGGGGACTATACAGATACGCAGTATTTT
>TRBV27|many|TRBJ2-5|-
CASSLRAIEETQYF
TGTGCCAGCAGTTTGAGGGCAATCGAGGAGACCCAGTACTTC
>TRBV7-3|many|TRBJ1-1|TRBD1
CASSLTGGRTEAFF
TGTGCCAGCAGCTTAACAGGGGGCCGGACTGAAGCTTTCTTT
>TRBV12-3/TRBV12-4|many|TRBJ2-1|-
CASTPRADNEQFF
TGTGCCAGCACCCCCCGGGCCGACAATGAGCAGTTCTTC
>TRBV5-6|-|TRBJ2-3|TRBD2
CASSLRTSGEDTQYF
TGTGCCAGCAGTTTACGGACTAGCGGGGAGGATACGCAGTATTTT
>TRBV7-8|many|TRBJ2-1|TRBD2
CASSLDWRGGRGYNEQFF
TGTGCCAGCAGCTTAGATTGGCGGGGGGGCCGAGGTTACAATGAGCAGTTCTTC
>TRBV3-1|few|TRBJ1-1|-
CASSQGMLPEAFF
TGTGCCAGCAGCCAGGGAATGTTGCCTGAAGCTTTCTTT
>TRBV10-3|few|TRBJ2-7|TRBD1
CAIRIDRGEQYF
TGTGCCATCAGGATCGACAGGGGTGAGCAGTACTTC
>TRBV7-8|many|TRBJ1-5|-
CASTLKPGSIGNQPQHF
TGTGCCAGCACCCTAAAACCGGGGAGTATTGGCAATCAGCCCCAGCATTTT
>TRBV2|few|TRBJ1-2|TRBD1
CASRGQLGGYTF
TGTGCCAGCAGGGGACAGCTAGGTGGCTACACCTTC
>TRBV27|many|TRBJ1-1|-
CASSSTHLNTEAFF
TGTGCCAGCAGTTCGACACACTTGAACACTGAAGCTTTCTTT
>TRBV7-9|few|TRBJ1-2|-
CASSLEFKGGDYGYTF
TGTGCCAGCAGCTTAGAGTTCAAGGGCGGGGACTATGGCTACACCTTC
>TRBV7-9|-|TRBJ2-5|-
CASSQSRDTGETQYF
TGTGCCAGCAGCCAATCCCGGGACACGGGGGAGACCCAGTACTTC
>TRBV11-1|many|TRBJ2-3|-
CASSLGGVRGTDTQYF
TGTGCCAGCAGCTTAGGCGGGGTACGGGGCACAGATACGCAGTATTTT
>TRBV20-1|few|TRBJ2-7|-
CSARDSGTYEQYF
TGCAGTGCTAGAGATTCGGGGACCTACGAGCAGTACTTC
>TRBV7-9|many|TRBJ1-1|-
CASSPPAGVEAFF
TGTGCCAGCAGCCCCCCGGCAGGGGTTGAAGCTTTCTTT
>TRBV28|many|TRBJ2-7|-
CASSLDTEDTTAYEQYF
TGTGCCAGCAGTTTAGACACCGAAGACACGACTGCCTACGAGCAGTACTTC
>TRBV28|-|TRBJ1-3|-
CASSFDMAGNTIYF
TGTGCAAGCAGTTTCGACATGGCTGGAAACACCATATATTTT
>TRBV7-9|many|TRBJ2-1|-
CASSLKGDEQFF
TGTGCCAGCAGCCTGAAGGGCGATGAGCAGTTCTTC
>TRBV15|-|TRBJ2-7|TRBD2
CATSRQLAGASYEQYF
TGTGCCACCAGCAGACAACTAGCGGGAGCGTCCTACGAGCAGTACTTC
>TRBV5-6|-|TRBJ2-7|-
CASSLGGPGGYEQYF
TGTGCCAGCAGCCTGGGGGGCCCGGGAGGCTACGAGCAGTACTTC
>TRBV6-1|-|TRBJ1-4|-
CASSDIGGSGEKLFF
TGTGCCAGCAGTGATATCGGGGGCAGTGGTGAAAAACTGTTTTTT
>TRBV12-3/TRBV12-4|many|TRBJ2-7|TRBD1
CASSSGQVPYEQYF
TGTGCCAGCAGTTCGGGACAGGTGCCCTACGAGCAGTACTTC
>TRBV6-8|-|TRBJ1-1|-
CASSPQGDESRSTEAFF
TGTGCCAGCAGTCCGCAGGGAGATGAGTCGCGGAGCACTGAAGCTTTCTTT
>TRBV27|few|TRBJ2-5|TRBD1
CASSLSGGDRVYF
TGTGCCAGCAGTTTATCTGGAGGGGACAGGGTGTACTTC
>TRBV4-1|-|TRBJ2-5|-
CASSVPGPQETQYF
TGCGCCAGCAGCGTACCGGGACCACAAGAGACCCAGTACTTC